These 28 T cell receptor beta chains originate from one sample sequenced in a study of cytomegalovirus exposure and HLA in healthy donors. With 60 Vbeta and 13 Jbeta primers, the PCR was carried out. The method was immunoSEQ multiplex PCR; TCRdb's version includes in-frame clones alone and lacks a portion of them. In the table there are 90,000 to 110,000 clones, around 75% of which are singletons. Sample: PBMCs. Receptors were obtained from a man aged 25-45 years in good health and CMV-seropositive.

Of note for this clone: Other DNA sequences in this sample translate to the same CDR3. The chain recombines TRBV9 with TRBJ2-5, with D possibly being TRBD2 (5 bases). The CDR3 is made up of 12 amino acids. Germline V gene data show CDR1 as SGDLS and CDR2 as YYNGEE. The ends were cut back, 1 base at V and 5 bases at J, with 6 bases in the middle. For the CDR3, the DNA is TGTGCCAGCAGCGTATCGGGGGAGACCCAGTACTTC. Its translation is CASSVSGETQYF.

This sequence joins TRBV7-5 and TRBJ1-2; the table's D call of TRBD1 was not tested on the DNA. TRBV7-5 is a documented pseudogene. The CDR3 length is 13 residues. The DNA for the CDR3 is TGTGCCAGAAGTGGGACAGGGGTAGGTGGCTACACCTTC. Residues: CARSGTGVGGYTF.

CDR3 bases: TGTGCCAGCAGCTTGGCTGGCGGCATCACAGATACGCAGTATTTT. Amino acids: CASSLAGGITDTQYF. This rearrangement joins TRBV5-4 to TRBJ2-3, with D unresolved. Trimming left V 0 bases short and J 2 bases short, with 10 bases between. In germline, CDR1 is SGHNT, CDR2 YYREEE (reference sequence). This CDR3 comprises 15 residues.

The V call is TRBV6-1, the J call TRBJ2-5; TRBD1 might be the D (6 bases). Matching the DNA end better, TRBJ2-7 makes the J call doubtful. Germline V gives CDR1 MNHNS, CDR2 SASEGT. The CDR3 loop spans 13 amino acids. The CDR3 loop is CASSQGTYYEQYF. CDR3 nucleotide sequence: TGTGCCAGTTCGCAGGGGACCTACTACGAGCAGTACTTC.

The genes are TRBV28 and TRBJ2-7, with TRBD2 matching 7 bases. With 8 bases clipped from V and 2 bases from J, the junction kept 3 bases outside the gene matches. Germline V gene sequence: CDR1 MDHEN, CDR2 SYDVKM. This CDR3 region has 12 residues. The CDR3 DNA reads as TGTGCCAGCGGGGGGGTTACCTACGAGCAGTACTTC. It encodes CASGGVTYEQYF.

This clone showed up just once. The genes are TRBV15 and TRBJ2-1, with 9 bases fitting TRBD2. CDR1 is LNHNV, CDR2 YYDKDF, per germline (reference sequence). V dropped 3 bases and J dropped 0; count of bases not matched to a gene: 3. CDR3 length equals 16 residues. CDR3 DNA sequence: TGTGCCACCAGCAGGACAGCGGGGGGCTCCTACAATGAGCAGTTCTTC. As protein: CATSRTAGGSYNEQFF.

The chain combines TRBV14 with TRBJ2-2, with a possible D match to TRBD2 (6 bases). Germline V lookup: CDR1 SGHDN, CDR2 FVKESK. The V and J ends lost 5 bases and 5 bases respectively, with 21 bases between them. The CDR3 spans 17 residues. This chain's CDR3 is CASSSGLMKGGTGELFF. As DNA, the CDR3 is TGTGCCAGCAGCTCGGGACTTATGAAAGGCGGGACCGGGGAGCTGTTTTTT.

This clone was detected only once. V and J are TRBV6-5 and TRBJ1-6; the D gene is possibly TRBD1 (5 bases). Trimming removed 0 bases at V and 6 bases at J, with 6 bases between. Germline CDR1 reads MNHEY; CDR2 reads SVGAGI. The CDR3 loop spans 14 amino acids. The CDR3 coding sequence is TGTGCCAGCAGTTACTCCAGGGCTAATTCACCCCTCCACTTT. Its translation: CASSYSRANSPLHF.

In DNA form, the CDR3 reads TGTGCCAGCAGCCTGGACAGGGGGACTGAAGCTTTCTTT. Its protein product is CASSLDRGTEAFF. The chain recombines TRBV7-3 with TRBJ1-1; TRBD1 aligns across 10 bases. J gave up 5 bases and V 5 bases, and 2 bases lay outside the gene matches. Germline CDR1 and CDR2: SGHTA and FQGTGA. This CDR3 has 13 residues.

The chain links TRBV25-1 to TRBJ2-5; D call uncertain. V was clipped by 6 bases and J by 11 bases, with 13 bases between them. In germline, CDR1 is MGHDK, CDR2 SYGVNS. The CDR3 loop spans 11 amino acids. Here the CDR3 DNA reads TGTGCCAGCAGGTACGACAAAGAGCAGTACTTC. It codes for CASRYDKEQYF.

The rearrangement joins TRBV7-6 to TRBJ1-2, with D possibly TRBD1 on 6 matching bases. Trimming removed 3 bases from V and 3 bases from J, with 8 bases in between. This CDR3 is built from 13 residues. Germline loops: CDR1 SGHVS, CDR2 FNYEAQ. In DNA, the CDR3 is TGTGCCAGCAGCTTGGCAGGGGACTATGGCTACACCTTC. Protein sequence: CASSLAGDYGYTF.

The rearrangement uses TRBV7-8 and TRBJ1-6; no reliable D call. The CDR3 spans 14 residues. Germline V CDR1 and CDR2: SGHVS, FQNEAQ. V was cut by 5 bases and J by 10 bases, with 15 bases left in between. The CDR3 nucleotides are TGTGCCAGCAGCCGGACCCAATCGGGGTCACCCCTCCACTTT. Its protein is CASSRTQSGSPLHF.

Regarding this clone: Mismatch with germline at one junction end may stem from a read error. The chain couples TRBV7-7 to TRBJ2-3; D is possibly TRBD1 (6 bases). The CDR3 has 14 residues. The germline V gene encodes CDR1 SSHAT and CDR2 FNYEAQ (reference sequence). DNA of the CDR3: TGTGCTAGCAGCTTTGGGGGCGGCACAGATACGCAGTATTTT. This gives the protein CASSFGGGTDTQYF.

V usage is TRBV5-8 and J usage is TRBJ2-7; D might be TRBD2 (5 bases). The V gene's germline CDR1 is SGHTS and CDR2 YDEGEE. Trimming stripped 2 bases from V and 9 bases from J, with 21 bases between. This CDR3 comprises 15 residues. CDR3 bases: TGTGCCAGCAGCTTCGGGGAAGCTAACTCGCTTGTGCAGTACTTC. Translated, it gives CASSFGEANSLVQYF.

V usage is TRBV6-1 and J usage is TRBJ1-4; 9 bases align to TRBD1. Germline trimming cut 4 bases from V and 6 bases from J; bases unmatched to any gene: 12. The germline V gene encodes CDR1 MNHNS and CDR2 SASEGT. The CDR3 runs to 17 residues. In DNA, the CDR3 is TGTGCCAGCAGTGCGGGGACAGGGTATGTCGTCGATGAAAAACTGTTTTTT. It translates to CASSAGTGYVVDEKLFF.

This chain uses TRBV29-1 with TRBJ1-4; D might be TRBD1 (6 bases). CDR3 length: 13 residues. Per germline, CDR1 SQVTM and CDR2 ANQGSEA. V lost 8 bases to trimming and J lost 3 bases, with 13 bases between them. CDR3 amino acids: CSTRGGPNEKLFF. In DNA form, the CDR3 reads TGCAGCACCCGGGGGGGCCCTAATGAAAAACTGTTTTTT.

The chain carries TRBV10-1 and TRBJ2-2; tentatively, D is TRBD2 (5 bases). The CDR3 has 17 amino acids. V was shortened by 4 bases and J by 1 base, with 16 bases between the two germline ends. Per germline, CDR1 WNHNN and CDR2 SYGVQD (reference sequence). CDR3 in DNA: TGCGCCAGCAGTGCATCCCAGCGGAGCTTGAACACCGGGGAGCTGTTTTTT. Its protein is CASSASQRSLNTGELFF.

In this sample, this clone turned up once. The chain joins TRBV5-1 to TRBJ2-2, with 9 bases fitting TRBD1. Germline CDR1 is SGHRS and CDR2 is YFSETQ. The CDR3 is 16 residues long. Trimming at V came to 0 bases and at J to 4 bases, leaving 4 bases not matched to a gene. The CDR3 loop is CASSLAGTGFTGELFF. The CDR3 DNA follows: TGCGCCAGCAGCTTGGCCGGGACAGGGTTCACCGGGGAGCTGTTTTTT.

The gene calls are TRBV5-1 and TRBJ1-2; no firm D call. Trimming removed 0 bases from V and 6 bases from J, with 12 bases in between. Germline V gene data show CDR1 as SGHRS and CDR2 as YFSETQ. The CDR3 is 14 amino acids. The chain's CDR3 is CASSLGSPRNGYTF. For the CDR3, the DNA is TGCGCCAGCAGCTTGGGATCTCCCAGGAATGGCTACACCTTC.

The chain carries TRBV6-4 and TRBJ1-1; TRBD1 aligns across 10 bases. The V gene end was trimmed by 6 bases and the J gene end by 6 bases; junction bases not matched to a gene: 4. Germline V gene lookup returns CDR1 MRHNA and CDR2 SNTAGT. The length of the CDR3 is 13 residues. CDR3 nucleotides: TGTGCCAGCAGAGGAGGACAGGGGGCTGAAGCTTTCTTT. Protein product: CASRGGQGAEAFF.

The J gene is TRBJ1-3, the V gene TRBV12-5; D not resolved. The CDR3 totals 13 residues. V lost 6 bases and J lost 4, with 10 bases in between. Germline CDR1 and CDR2: LGHNT and FRNRAP. The CDR3 protein is CASGISGGNTIYF. CDR3 sequence (DNA): TGTGCTAGTGGGATATCGGGGGGAAACACCATATATTTT. Full variable domain (rest looked up from reference TRBV12-5 and TRBJ1-3): DARVTQTPRHKVTEMGQEVTMRCQPILGHNTVFWYRQTMMQGLELLAYFRNRAPLDDSGMPKDRFSAEMPDATLATLKIQPSEPRDSAVYFCASGISGGNTIYFGEGSWLTVV.

The genes are TRBV13 and TRBJ1-1; D is uncertain. CDR3 length: 12 residues. Germline CDR1 and CDR2: PRHDT and FYEKMQ (reference sequence). Between the trimmed V and J ends, which lost 7 bases and 0 bases, there was a span of 6 bases. The CDR3, as DNA: TGTGCCAGCACACTTATGAACACTGAAGCTTTCTTT. Protein: CASTLMNTEAFF.

V is TRBV6-5 and J is TRBJ2-1; 12 bases agree with TRBD2. J was trimmed by 3 bases and V by 2 bases; bases with no gene match: 2. The CDR3 covers 16 residues. Germline V CDR1 and CDR2: MNHEY, SVGAGI. The CDR3, as DNA: TGTGCCAGCAGTTACCAGACTAGCGGGGGCTACAATGAGCAGTTCTTC. Residues: CASSYQTSGGYNEQFF.

This clone was observed once. CDR3 residues: CASSQALAGGPSTDTQYF. CDR3 coding DNA: TGCGCCAGCAGCCAAGCCTTAGCGGGGGGGCCGAGCACAGATACGCAGTATTTT. V and J are TRBV4-1 and TRBJ2-3; 11 bases line up with TRBD2. This CDR3 spans 18 amino acids. CDR1 is MGHRA, CDR2 YSYEKL, per germline. V shed 1 base and J 0 bases; nucleotides not matched to a gene: 6.

The chain uses TRBV4-1 and TRBJ1-1; no clear D. V was shortened by 4 bases and J by 1 base, with 13 bases between the two germline ends. The CDR3 is made up of 15 amino acids. CDR1 is MGHRA and CDR2 is YSYEKL in the germline V gene. The CDR3 sequence is CASSLSRNGNTEAFF. The CDR3 DNA reads as TGCGCCAGCAGCCTAAGTCGTAACGGGAACACTGAAGCTTTCTTT.

The chain uses TRBV6-1 and TRBJ2-5, with D uncertain. Trimming left V 6 bases short and J 1 base short, with 12 bases between. This CDR3 has 14 amino acids. Germline CDR1 is MNHNS and CDR2 is SASEGT. CDR3: CASRLDEAQETQYF. In DNA, the CDR3 is TGTGCCAGCAGACTGGATGAGGCCCAAGAGACCCAGTACTTC.

The gene calls are TRBV2 and TRBJ1-3, with a possible D match to TRBD1 (6 bases). V dropped 7 bases and J dropped 4 bases, with 14 bases sitting between them. The CDR3 has 14 amino acids. Germline CDR1 SNHLY, CDR2 FYNNEI. This CDR3 is CASTRTAEGNTIYF. The DNA of the CDR3 is TGTGCCAGCACCCGGACAGCCGAGGGAAACACCATATATTTT. Full variable domain (rest looked up from reference TRBV2 and TRBJ1-3): EPEVTQTPSHQVTQMGQEVILRCVPISNHLYFYWYRQILGQKVEFLVSFYNNEISEKSEIFDDQFSVERPDGSNFTLKIRSTKLEDSAMYFCASTRTAEGNTIYFGEGSWLTVV.

This sequence joins TRBV6-5 and TRBJ1-1, with D possibly being TRBD1 (6 bases). Per the germline V gene, CDR1 is MNHEY and CDR2 is SVGAGI. V gave up 0 bases and J gave up 3 bases, with 11 bases separating them. The CDR3 is 15 amino acids. The CDR3 sequence is CASSYSGWGHTEAFF. The CDR3 DNA reads as TGTGCCAGCAGTTACTCGGGTTGGGGGCACACTGAAGCTTTCTTT.